Listed below are T cell receptor beta chains from one sample, sequenced in a study of technical replicates of blood from several donors. TCRdb's table, derived via immunoSEQ multiplex PCR, lists solely in-frame clones and lacks some. Among nearly 80,000 clones, roughly 93% were seen once, and the ten largest hold roughly 0.36%. Sequenced material: T cells isolated from PBMCs. The source of these receptors is a human donor in good health. Each CDR3 is given with its conserved first and last residue. The order of the fields is J gene, D gene, V gene, clone size, CDR3 protein, CDR3 DNA. D genes are given only for firm matches. Only part of the rows carry a size: once, few, many, or a class if the clone is expanded.

>TRBJ2-3|-|TRBV18|-
CASSPGGTVYRTDTQYF
TGTGCCAGCTCACCAGGCGGGACCGTCTACCGCACAGATACGCAGTATTTT
>TRBJ2-5|-|TRBV4-1|-
CASSQDTGRETQYF
TGCGCCAGCAGCCAAGACACAGGGAGAGAGACCCAGTACTTC
>TRBJ2-5|TRBD2|TRBV7-3|-
CASSSGLVEETQYF
TGTGCCAGCAGCTCCGGACTAGTAGAAGAGACCCAGTACTTC
>TRBJ2-6|-|TRBV6-1|-
CASSGQGANVLTF
TGTGCCAGCAGTGGGCAGGGAGCCAACGTCCTGACTTTC
>TRBJ2-2|-|TRBV29-1|-
CSVDSVTGELFF
TGCAGCGTTGATTCGGTGACCGGGGAGCTGTTTTTT
>TRBJ1-2|-|TRBV11-1|-
CASSLGQVDGYTF
TGTGCCAGCAGCTTAGGACAGGTTGACGGCTACACCTTC
>TRBJ1-1|-|TRBV6-6|-
CASSPPGTQNTEAFF
TGTGCCAGCAGCCCACCCGGGACACAGAACACTGAAGCTTTCTTT
>TRBJ2-7|TRBD1|TRBV18|-
CASSPLDRYYEQYF
TGTGCCAGCTCACCCCTGGACAGGTACTACGAGCAGTACTTC
>TRBJ1-2|TRBD1|TRBV30|-
CAWSHRGLINANYGYTF
TGTGCCTGGAGCCACAGGGGGCTAATCAACGCTAACTATGGCTACACCTTC
>TRBJ1-1|-|TRBV2|few
CASSLISTEAFF
TGTGCCAGCAGTCTTATTTCCACTGAAGCTTTCTTT
>TRBJ2-3|-|TRBV30|-
CAWSGADTQYF
TGTGCCTGGAGCGGTGCAGATACGCAGTATTTT
>TRBJ1-3|-|TRBV10-3|once
CAISESTTGHSGNTIYF
TGTGCCATCAGTGAGTCGACAACGGGACACTCTGGAAACACCATATATTTT